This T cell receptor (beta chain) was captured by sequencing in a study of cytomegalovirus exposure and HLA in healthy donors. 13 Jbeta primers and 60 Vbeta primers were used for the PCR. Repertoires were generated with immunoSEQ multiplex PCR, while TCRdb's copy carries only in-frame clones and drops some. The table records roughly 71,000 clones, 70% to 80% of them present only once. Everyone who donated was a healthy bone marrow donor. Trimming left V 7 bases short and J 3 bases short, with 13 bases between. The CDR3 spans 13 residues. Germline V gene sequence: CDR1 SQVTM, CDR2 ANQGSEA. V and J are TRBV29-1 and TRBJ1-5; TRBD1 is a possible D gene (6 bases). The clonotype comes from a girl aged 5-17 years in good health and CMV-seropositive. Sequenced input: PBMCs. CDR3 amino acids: CSAGTGFNQPQHF. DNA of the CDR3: TGCAGCGCCGGAACAGGGTTCAATCAGCCCCAGCATTTT.